The rows below give T cell receptor beta chains drawn from one sample of a study of blood T cell repertoires in COVID-19. TCRdb's table, derived via immunoSEQ multiplex PCR, lists solely in-frame clones and lacks some. Of around 140,000 clones listed, around 90% were seen once; the top ten hold less than 2%. The sample taken for sequencing was peripheral blood. The receptors originated from a woman aged 60-75 years with acute or convalescent COVID-19. CDR3s include the opening cysteine and the closing phenylalanine or tryptophan. A D gene is named only where the DNA matches it firmly. Only some rows state a clone size, as once, few, many or a class for expanded clones.

v_gene	abundance	d_gene	j_gene	CDR3nt	CDR3aa
TRBV19	-	-	TRBJ2-4	TGTGCCAGTAAGAGGGATTTAGCCAAAAACATTCAGTACTTC	CASKRDLAKNIQYF
TRBV7-2	-	TRBD1	TRBJ1-5	TGTGCCAGCAGCCGGACAGGAGACTATCAGCCCCAGCATTTT	CASSRTGDYQPQHF
TRBV6-1	-	-	TRBJ1-4	TGTGCCAGCAGTGACGGGACACAAAATGAAAAACTGTTTTTT	CASSDGTQNEKLFF
TRBV3-1/TRBV3-2	few	-	TRBJ2-5	TGTGCCAGCAGCCAAGAAGAGCAGGTAGTATGGGGGGGCCGGGTCCCAGAGACCCAGTACTTC	CASSQEEQVVWGGRVPETQYF
TRBV7-9	-	-	TRBJ2-1	TGTGCCAGCAGCCATCCCTCAAGCGGCCTCTCCTACAATGAGCAGTTCTTC	CASSHPSSGLSYNEQFF
TRBV5-6	-	-	TRBJ1-1	TGTGCCAGCAGCTTCCAGGGTGAAGCTTTCTTT	CASSFQGEAFF
TRBV10-3	-	TRBD1	TRBJ1-4	TGTGCCATCAGCGCCGTTCCTCCGGGACAGGGAGCTAATGAAAAACTGTTTTTT	CAISAVPPGQGANEKLFF
TRBV2	-	-	TRBJ1-2	TGTGCCAGCAAAGGGGATACCGGCTATGGCTACACCTTC	CASKGDTGYGYTF
TRBV24-1	-	-	TRBJ1-5	TGTGCCACCAGTGACTACGATCAGCCCCAGCATTTT	CATSDYDQPQHF
TRBV19	-	-	TRBJ1-5	TGTGCCAGTAGTTCTTGGGGAGGTCCGAATCAGCCCCAGCATTTT	CASSSWGGPNQPQHF
TRBV6-4	-	TRBD1	TRBJ2-7	TGTGCCAGCAGCCACACCAGGACAGGGGGCCGGGGACGGTCTCACTTC	CASSHTRTGGRGRSHF
TRBV7-9	once	-	TRBJ1-1	TGTGCCAGCAGCTTAGCCGGGGTAGGGTCCACTGAAGCTTTCTTT	CASSLAGVGSTEAFF
TRBV6-5	-	-	TRBJ1-2	TGTGCCAGCAGTCTCAGGGAGGAGGGCTACACCTTC	CASSLREEGYTF
TRBV7-2	few	TRBD1	TRBJ2-7	TGTGCCAGCAGCTACTCCGACAGGGGAGGTTACGAGCAGTACTTC	CASSYSDRGGYEQYF
TRBV6-2/TRBV6-3	once	TRBD1	TRBJ1-3	TGTGCCAGCAGCAGGGGGCCTGGAAACACCATATATTTT	CASSRGPGNTIYF
TRBV14	-	TRBD1	TRBJ1-2	TGTGCCAGCAGCCAAGATTTGGATGGGACAGGTGTTGGGAATGGCTACACCTTC	CASSQDLDGTGVGNGYTF
TRBV30	-	TRBD1	TRBJ2-1	TGTGCCTGGGCCCCGGGACAGAGCAATGAGCAGTTCTTC	CAWAPGQSNEQFF
TRBV7-2	-	-	TRBJ1-2	TGTGCCAGCAGCCTCCTGGGGGCGACCTATAACTATGGCTACACCTTC	CASSLLGATYNYGYTF
TRBV2	few	-	TRBJ1-5	TGTGCCAGCAATACAGCTATGGATCAGCCCCAGCATTTT	CASNTAMDQPQHF
TRBV4-3	few	-	TRBJ2-2	TGCGCCAGCAGCCAAGATCCCGGCAGGGAATTAACCGGGGAGCTGTTTTTT	CASSQDPGRELTGELFF
TRBV5-4	once	-	TRBJ1-2	TGTGCCAGCAGCTTGGCAGGGTATGGCTACACCTTC	CASSLAGYGYTF
TRBV2	-	-	TRBJ2-7	TGTGCCAGCACCAGGGACATCTCCTACGAGCAGTACTTC	CASTRDISYEQYF
TRBV29-1	-	TRBD1	TRBJ1-1	TGCAGCGTGGCGGGACAGTCGAACACTGAAGCTTTCTTT	CSVAGQSNTEAFF
TRBV5-1	-	TRBD1	TRBJ1-2	TGCGCCAGCAGCCCCGGGACAGGCTATGGCTACACCTTC	CASSPGTGYGYTF
TRBV4-3	-	-	TRBJ2-2	TGCGCCAGCAGCCATGGGACGGGACATCTTAACACCGGGGAGCTGTTTTTT	CASSHGTGHLNTGELFF
TRBV6-5	-	-	TRBJ1-1	TGTGCCAGCAGTTACTCACAGGCGAACACTGAAGCTTTCTTT	CASSYSQANTEAFF
TRBV14	-	TRBD1	TRBJ1-1	TGTGCCAGCAGCCCTCGGACAGGGAACACTGAAGCTTTCTTT	CASSPRTGNTEAFF
TRBV7-3	-	-	TRBJ2-3	TGTGCCAGCAGCTCCCTCACAGATACGCAGTATTTT	CASSSLTDTQYF
TRBV30	-	-	TRBJ1-5	TGTGCCTGGGGACAGTATAGCAATCAGCCCCAGCATTTT	CAWGQYSNQPQHF
TRBV4-1	-	TRBD1	TRBJ1-2	TGCGCCAGCAGCCAAGATTCCGGACAGGGTCGGAGCTACACCTTC	CASSQDSGQGRSYTF
TRBV19	-	-	TRBJ2-2	TGTGCCAGTAGTATCCGAATTCAGGGGATAAACACCGGGGAGCTGTTTTTT	CASSIRIQGINTGELFF